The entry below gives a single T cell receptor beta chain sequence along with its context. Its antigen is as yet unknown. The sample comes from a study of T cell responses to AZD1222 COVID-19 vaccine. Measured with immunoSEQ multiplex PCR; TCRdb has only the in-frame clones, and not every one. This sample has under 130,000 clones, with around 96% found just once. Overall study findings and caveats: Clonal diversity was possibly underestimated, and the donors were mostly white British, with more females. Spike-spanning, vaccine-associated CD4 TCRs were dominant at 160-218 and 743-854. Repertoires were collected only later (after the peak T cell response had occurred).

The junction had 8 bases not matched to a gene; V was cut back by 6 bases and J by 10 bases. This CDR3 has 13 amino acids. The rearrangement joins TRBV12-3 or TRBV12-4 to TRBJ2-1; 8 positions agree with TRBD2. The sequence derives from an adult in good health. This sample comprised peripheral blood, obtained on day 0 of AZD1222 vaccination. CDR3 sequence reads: CASSPRKREEQFF. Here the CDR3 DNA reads TGTGCCAGCAGCCCTCGAAAGCGGGAGGAGCAGTTCTTC.